This T cell receptor (beta chain) is from a study of response to subunit inactivated influenza vaccine. This clonotype was picked up a small number of times. Antigen unknown. Study-wide points: Only a handful of new T cells, the authors suggested, are recruited with each seasonal influenza vaccination.

TCRdb re-derived calls from the RT-PCR reads in MiXCR, one entry per CDR3 protein. The data show 600,000 to 700,000 distinct CDR3 sequences, less than 15% seen once. Germline CDR1 reads SGHRS; CDR2 reads YFSETQ. The V end was cut by 4 bases, the J end by 1 base, with 12 bases between. The length of the CDR3 is 15 residues. The receptor was isolated from a man over 45 who received an inactivated influenza vaccine. This material consisted of PBMCs from blood, taken around 15 days before vaccination. The chain combines TRBV5-1 with TRBJ1-3; D is uncertain. This CDR3 reads CASSPNRISGNTIYF. CDR3 DNA sequence: TGCGCCAGCAGCCCTAACAGAATTTCTGGAAACACCATATATTTT.